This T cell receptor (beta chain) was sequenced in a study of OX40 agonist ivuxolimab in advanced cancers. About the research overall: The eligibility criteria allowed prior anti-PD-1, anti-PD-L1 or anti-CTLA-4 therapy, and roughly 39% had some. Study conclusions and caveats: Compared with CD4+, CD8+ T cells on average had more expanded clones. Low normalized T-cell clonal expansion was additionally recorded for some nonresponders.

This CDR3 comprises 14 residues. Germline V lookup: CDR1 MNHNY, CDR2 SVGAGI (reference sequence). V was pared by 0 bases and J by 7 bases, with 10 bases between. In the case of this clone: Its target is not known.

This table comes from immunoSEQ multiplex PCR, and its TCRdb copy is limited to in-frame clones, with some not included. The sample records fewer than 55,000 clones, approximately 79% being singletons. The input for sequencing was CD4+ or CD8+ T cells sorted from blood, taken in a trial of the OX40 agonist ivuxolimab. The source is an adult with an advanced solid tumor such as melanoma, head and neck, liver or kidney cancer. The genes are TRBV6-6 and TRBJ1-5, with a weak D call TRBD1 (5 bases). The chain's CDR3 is CASSYSGGGQPQHF. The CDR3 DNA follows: TGTGCCAGCAGTTACTCGGGGGGAGGGCAGCCCCAGCATTTT.